This T cell receptor (beta chain) was recovered during a study of T cell clonotyping in hematopoietic cell transplantation. Samples: about 28 days before transplant, then days 30, 100 and 180 after. Sequencing was performed with immunoSEQ multiplex PCR; in TCRdb, only in-frame clones are kept and a portion is missing. The sample holds 12,000 to 15,000 clones, around 98% seen once. The CDR3 contains 15 residues. The V and J ends lost 6 bases and 1 base, in that order; junction bases with no gene match: 5. The germline CDR1 and CDR2 sequences are SEHNR and FQNEAQ (reference sequence). Broader study findings: After transplant, recipient diversity fell while pathologically expanded clonotypes grew through day 180. Few recipient clonotypes overlapped donors; over 95% were de novo at given depth.

Of note for this clone: The antigen is unknown.

The sequences come from peripheral blood mononuclear cells, collected 30 days after allogeneic stem cell transplant. This chain connects TRBV7-9 to TRBJ2-7, with 11 bases aligning to TRBD2. The TCR was taken from a female patient in her fifties who had an allogeneic stem cell transplant from an unrelated donor, so T cells may come from the graft donor. Some clones in this sample may be carry-over from other donors' samples. The CDR3 spells CASRLGTSGSYEQYF. The CDR3 DNA sequence: TGTGCCAGCAGACTCGGGACTAGCGGATCCTACGAGCAGTACTTC. The full variable domain, with the rest looked up from reference TRBV7-9 and TRBJ2-7, is DTGVSQNPRHKITKRGQNVTFRCDPISEHNRLYWYRQTLGQGPEFLTYFQNEAQLEKSRLLSDRFSAERPKGSFSTLEIQRTEQGDSAMYLCASRLGTSGSYEQYFGPGTRLTVT.